Reported below is one T cell receptor (beta chain). It has no known antigen specificity. Base qualities were left out, and no much larger clone turns up one base away. TCRbeta CDR3 regions were amplified from genomic DNA by means of the immunoSEQ Assay, a bias-controlled multiplex PCR. The paper's data handling went like this. The number of nucleated cells in each sample was estimated by amplification of reference gene primers within the assay. To quantify the absolute abundance of each unique TCRbeta CDR3 rearrangement, sequence reads were collapsed and filtered. Productive Simpson clonality was computed per sample as the square root of Simpson's diversity index over productive rearrangements. The table was pulled from immuneACCESS by TCRdb, which kept in-frame rearrangements only. Such tables lose some clones; where checked, under half of the loss comes from unresolved V genes, and the rest has no known cause. That table furnishes V, J and clone size, whereas the DNA furnished D and trimming. The sample profile shows fewer than 85,000 clones; 77% of them were found once. Together, the top ten hold approximately 2.1% of the sample.

This record comes from a study of blood T cell repertoires in COVID-19 (TCRdb year 2020). As for the study more broadly: Samples covering the acute and convalescent phases of COVID-19 were provided by collaborators in the United States, Italy and Spain. Sample metadata almost always included a de-identified subject ID, COVID-19 status, age in years and sex. The dataset comprised deeply sampled blood TCRbeta repertoires from subjects exposed to, actively infected with, or recovered from COVID-19. A freely available public database, intended as a resource for researchers studying the immune response to SARS-CoV-2, is where the repertoires were released. Where available, HLA class I and class II types were obtained from metadata supplied by the sample provider rather than from assay-based typing. The material from the prospective study consisted of cDNA or gDNA derived from T cells, B-cell-depleted T cells, or PBMCs. Samples were obtained from the ongoing ImmuneRACE study (first 160 participants) and from 1,200 or so subjects provided by 6 global collaborators.

The investigation overall reported the following: How much clinical and demographic metadata was included differed by source and by participant, and the metadata was provided uncurated.

In Seattle, one collaborating source enrolled patients while the infection was active and tracked those patients longitudinally over the course of disease. Collaborating institutions collected whole blood in K2EDTA tubes following their own protocols. For TCRbeta analysis, collaborators shipped samples in one of three forms: frozen whole blood, isolated PBMCs, or DNA extracted from either of those sample types. Here V drops 5 bases and J drops 2 bases, and the junction holds 6 bases not matched to any gene. Counted from cysteine to phenylalanine, this CDR3 has 15 amino acids. The CDR3 DNA has 45 bases and is translated from base 1. The germline V gene specifies SGHNT as CDR1 and YENEEA as CDR2.

This sequence originates from a man in his 70s with COVID-19, enrolled during active disease. The sequencing input was peripheral blood. Recombination linked TRBV11-3 to TRBJ2-5, and TRBD2 matches 9 of the central bases. The nucleotide sequence is given as TGTGCCAGCAGCCTGGGACTAGCACAACAAGAGACCCAGTACTTC. This translates into CASSLGLAQQETQYF.